The 27 T cell receptor beta chains reported below all come from one sample, sequenced in a study of control samples from healthy donors and cancer patients. Method: immunoSEQ multiplex PCR; TCRdb's copy keeps in-frame clones and lacks some. There are some 140,000 clones in the sample; about 88% occur only once, and around 10% lies in the top ten. The sequenced material came from blood. The receptors stem from a woman aged 30 to 39 in good health.

This chain's CDR3 is CASSFWGGEAFF. The CDR3, as DNA: TGTGCCAGCAGCTTCTGGGGGGGTGAAGCTTTCTTT. The rearrangement uses TRBV5-6 and TRBJ1-1; TRBD1 is a possible D gene (5 bases). Germline-derived CDR1 and CDR2 are SGHDT and YYEEEE. This CDR3 is 12 amino acids long. Trimming took off 2 bases at V and 7 bases at J, with 9 bases between the two ends.

This clone was seen only once. V is TRBV21-1 and J is TRBJ2-3; the table calls TRBD1, which could not be checked here. TRBV21-1 is an annotated pseudogene. The CDR3 has 14 residues. CDR3 DNA: TGTGCCACCACTGACAGGGTCGTCTCGGATACGCAGTATTTT. Its translation: CATTDRVVSDTQYF.

There are a few counts of this clone. The chain recombines TRBV11-2 with TRBJ1-3; unclear D gene. V was pared by 4 bases and J by 11 bases, with 12 bases between. CDR1 is SGHAT, CDR2 FQNNGV, per germline. The CDR3 consists of 12 residues. CDR3 sequence reads: CASSSNGEAIYF. In DNA, the CDR3 is TGTGCCAGCAGCTCTAACGGGGAGGCCATATATTTT.

The chain carries TRBV18 and TRBJ2-5; D gene uncertain. Germline-derived CDR1 and CDR2 are KGHSH and LQKENI. V was cut by 3 bases and J by 2 bases, with 19 bases left in between. The CDR3 loop spans 17 amino acids. The CDR3, as DNA: TGTGCCAGCTCACCGACCCGGGTCCCTGGTGAACAAGAGACCCAGTACTTC. Its protein product is CASSPTRVPGEQETQYF.

The chain couples TRBV9 to TRBJ1-2, with a tentative D call TRBD1 (6 bases). V gave up 0 bases and J gave up 4 bases, with 10 bases separating them. CDR3 length: 14 amino acids. Germline lookup yields CDR1 SGDLS and CDR2 YYNGEE. The CDR3 loop reads CASSVEGHSYGYTF. The CDR3 nucleotides read TGTGCCAGCAGCGTAGAGGGACATAGCTATGGCTACACCTTC.

The chain employs TRBV7-2 and TRBJ2-5; a weak D match, TRBD2 (5 bases). Germline-derived CDR1 and CDR2 are SGHTA and FQGNSA. This CDR3 is built from 15 residues. Deletions cut 5 bases from V and 2 bases from J, with 15 bases between. The CDR3 region is CASSRTADGQETQYF. CDR3 bases: TGTGCCAGCAGCCGGACTGCGGACGGTCAAGAGACCCAGTACTTC. Full variable domain (missing parts from reference TRBV7-2 and TRBJ2-5): GAGVSQSPSNKVTEKGKDVELRCDPISGHTALYWYRQSLGQGLEFLIYFQGNSAPDKSGLPSDRFSAERTGGSVSTLTIQRTQQEDSAVYLCASSRTADGQETQYFGPGTRLLVL.

The chain recombines TRBV19 with TRBJ2-2; 7 bases agree with TRBD1. The CDR3 is made up of 17 amino acids. The trim removed 3 bases at V and 0 bases at J, leaving 7 bases unmatched. Germline CDR1 is LNHDA and CDR2 is SQIVND (reference sequence). CDR3 loop: CASSIRPGTANTGELFF. In DNA, the CDR3 is TGTGCCAGTAGTATCAGGCCAGGGACAGCGAACACCGGGGAGCTGTTTTTT.

The CDR3 is CASSQGGENTIYF. The CDR3 bases are TGTGCCAGCAGCCAAGGGGGGGAGAACACCATATATTTT. The genes are TRBV4-2 and TRBJ1-3; tentative D call: TRBD1 (5 bases). CDR1 is LGHNA, CDR2 YNFKEQ, per germline. The CDR3 length is 13 residues. The V end was cut by 1 base, the J end by 7 bases, with 8 bases between.

The chain combines TRBV4-2 with TRBJ2-1; 9 bases match TRBD2. CDR1 and CDR2 (germline): LGHNA, YNFKEQ. The CDR3 spans 15 residues. V gave up 4 bases and J gave up 0 bases; unmatched junction bases: 1. CDR3 protein: CASSPLAGSYNEQFF. The CDR3 DNA follows: TGTGCCAGCAGCCCACTAGCGGGCTCCTACAATGAGCAGTTCTTC.

V and J are TRBV6-5 and TRBJ2-7, with D possibly TRBD2 on 6 matching bases. This CDR3 is 15 amino acids long. Germline V gene data show CDR1 as MNHEY and CDR2 as SVGAGI. Between the trimmed V and J ends, which lost 7 bases and 0 bases, there was a span of 16 bases. CDR3 loop: CASMSPGESSYEQYF. The CDR3, as DNA: TGTGCCAGCATGTCCCCGGGAGAGAGCTCCTACGAGCAGTACTTC.

For this clone: Other DNA sequences in this specimen translate into the identical CDR3. The chain employs TRBV3-1 (or the pseudogene TRBV3-2) and TRBJ1-5; D remains unclear. The CDR3 is 13 residues long. The germline gives CDR1 LGHDT, CDR2 YNNKEL (reference sequence). V was shortened by 0 bases and J by 7 bases, with 7 bases between the two germline ends. The CDR3 coding sequence is TGTGCCAGCAGCCAAGATCTCGAACAGCCCCAGCATTTT. Translated: CASSQDLEQPQHF.

V usage is TRBV11-2 and J usage is TRBJ1-2; D is ambiguous. Germline lookup yields CDR1 SGHAT and CDR2 FQNNGV. The CDR3 is 13 residues long. Trimming left V 7 bases short and J 5 bases short, with 14 bases between. In DNA form, the CDR3 reads TGTGCCAGCACGAAACCATCCTTATATGGCTACACCTTC. It yields the protein CASTKPSLYGYTF. The full variable domain, in which reference TRBV11-2 and TRBJ1-2 provide the parts outside the CDR3, is EAGVAQSPRYKIIEKRQSVAFWCNPISGHATLYWYQQILGQGPKLLIQFQNNGVVDDSQLPKDRFSAERLKGVDSTLKIQPAKLEDSAVYLCASTKPSLYGYTFGSGTRLTVV.

The chain recombines TRBV19 with TRBJ1-4, with D hard to call. From germline, CDR1 is LNHDA and CDR2 SQIVND (reference sequence). The germline V and J ends were trimmed by 6 bases and 1 base, with 15 bases remaining between them. There are 16 residues in the CDR3. The CDR3 protein is CASRAGLRGTNEKLFF. In DNA, the CDR3 is TGTGCCAGTAGGGCAGGATTACGAGGAACTAATGAAAAACTGTTTTTT.

The chain's CDR3 is CASSLQPDSSRTEAFF. The CDR3 nucleotides read TGTGCCAGCAGCTTGCAGCCGGACAGTAGCCGCACTGAAGCTTTCTTT. The gene calls are TRBV5-4 and TRBJ1-1, with D possibly TRBD1 on 6 matching bases. Germline V gene data show CDR1 as SGHNT and CDR2 as YYREEE (reference sequence). The CDR3 has 16 residues. The V end lost 1 base, the J end lost 4 bases, and 17 bases lay between the germline ends.

This chain connects TRBV3-1 (or the pseudogene TRBV3-2) to TRBJ2-4, with D tentatively TRBD2 (5 bases). CDR1 is LGHDT and CDR2 is YNNKEL in the germline V gene (reference sequence). CDR3 length: 18 residues. Trimming stripped 0 bases from V and 0 bases from J, with 15 bases between. CDR3 in DNA: TGTGCCAGCAGCCAAGATGCGGGCTACACCCTAGCCAAAAACATTCAGTACTTC. This gives the protein CASSQDAGYTLAKNIQYF.

V and J are TRBV5-1 and TRBJ1-1; D is ambiguous. Trimming pared 1 base from V and 1 base from J, leaving 5 bases between. Looked up from germline, CDR1 is SGHRS and CDR2 is YFSETQ. The CDR3 has 13 residues. The CDR3, as DNA: TGCGCCAGCAGCTTGCAGGAGAACACTGAAGCTTTCTTT. Translating gives CASSLQENTEAFF.

The chain employs TRBV6-6 and TRBJ1-1, with TRBD1 matching 7 bases. V lost 5 bases to trimming and J lost 4 bases; unmatched junction nucleotides: 4. The CDR3 covers 13 residues. The germline gives CDR1 MNHNY, CDR2 SVGAGI (reference sequence). This CDR3 reads CASSAAGGTEAFF. The DNA for the CDR3 is TGTGCCAGCAGTGCCGCAGGGGGCACTGAAGCTTTCTTT.

The genes are TRBV28 and TRBJ1-5; 7 bases fit TRBD1. J was trimmed by 5 bases and V by 10 bases; bases with no gene match: 8. CDR1 is MDHEN and CDR2 is SYDVKM in the germline V gene. The CDR3 consists of 13 residues. The DNA of the CDR3 is TGTGCCACCCGCAGGACAGGCGATCAGCCCCAGCATTTT. Residues: CATRRTGDQPQHF.

This chain links TRBV6-5 with TRBJ2-1; D possibly corresponds to TRBD1 (7 bases). The ends were cut back, 5 bases at V and 3 bases at J, with 14 bases in the middle. This CDR3 is built from 15 residues. In germline, CDR1 is MNHEY, CDR2 SVGAGI. DNA of the CDR3: TGTGCCAGCAGTCGCGGGACAGAGTTCTACAATGAGCAGTTCTTC. As protein: CASSRGTEFYNEQFF.

The V and J genes are TRBV7-2 and TRBJ1-2; D possibly corresponds to TRBD1 (5 bases). CDR3 length: 15 residues. The germline V gene encodes CDR1 SGHTA and CDR2 FQGNSA. V was shortened by 5 bases and J by 5 bases, with 18 bases between the two germline ends. The CDR3 DNA sequence: TGTGCCAGCAGCCCCCTTGGGGGGTTACTTTATGGCTACACCTTC. Amino acids: CASSPLGGLLYGYTF.

V is TRBV7-2 and J is TRBJ2-1; maybe TRBD2 (6 bases). This CDR3 is built from 14 residues. CDR1 and CDR2 from the germline V gene are SGHTA and FQGNSA. V was pared by 3 bases and J by 5 bases, with 11 bases between. CDR3 sequence reads: CASSLGGSDNEQFF. The CDR3 DNA reads TGTGCCAGCAGCTTGGGGGGATCTGACAATGAGCAGTTCTTC.

This CDR3 reads CASSLRYLLRESYNEQFF. In DNA, the CDR3 is TGTGCCAGCAGCTTGAGGTATTTACTCCGGGAATCCTACAATGAGCAGTTCTTC. The genes are TRBV5-6 and TRBJ2-1; perhaps TRBD2 as D (5 bases). The CDR3 has 18 amino acids. V lost 1 base and J 1 base, leaving 18 bases between the germline ends. From germline, CDR1 is SGHDT and CDR2 YYEEEE.

A few counts support this clone. This chain uses TRBV2 with TRBJ1-2; 9 bases align to TRBD1. Germline CDR1 is SNHLY and CDR2 is FYNNEI. The CDR3 is 16 amino acids. V trimming: 5 bases; J trimming: 8 bases; junction bases outside the gene matches: 15. This CDR3 is CASSSTPGQGSGGYTF. The CDR3 DNA follows: TGTGCCAGCAGTTCCACACCCGGACAGGGGTCGGGCGGCTACACCTTC.

The genes are TRBV21-1 and TRBJ1-4; the table's D call TRBD1 went unverified against the DNA. TRBV21-1 is a known pseudogene. The CDR3 consists of 13 residues. As DNA, the CDR3 is TGTGCCAGCAGCAATCCAGCTAATGAAAAACTGTTTTTT. Translation gives CASSNPANEKLFF.

The rearrangement joins TRBV30 to TRBJ2-3; 8 nucleotides agree with TRBD2. The CDR3 runs 13 residues. Germline values: CDR1 GTSNPN, CDR2 SVGIG (reference sequence). V gave up 6 bases and J gave up 0 bases; unmatched junction bases: 2. CDR3 amino acids: CACKRESTDTQYF. DNA of the CDR3: TGTGCCTGCAAGCGGGAGAGCACAGATACGCAGTATTTT. The variable domain in full, with the rest retrieved from reference TRBV30 and TRBJ2-3, is SQTIHQWPATLVQPVGSPLSLECTVEGTSNPNLYWYRQAAGRGLQLLFYSVGIGQISSEVPQNLSASRPQDRQFILSSKKLLLSDSGFYLCACKRESTDTQYFGPGTRLTVL.

The chain carries TRBV19 and TRBJ1-1; unclear D gene. The CDR3 sequence is 14 residues long. Trimming took off 3 bases at V and 0 bases at J, with 8 bases between the two ends. Germline V gene data show CDR1 as LNHDA and CDR2 as SQIVND (reference sequence). CDR3 sequence: CASSILGMNTEAFF. DNA of the CDR3: TGTGCCAGTAGTATCTTGGGCATGAACACTGAAGCTTTCTTT.

The chain has TRBV5-1 and TRBJ1-4, with 8 positions matching TRBD1. The CDR3 runs 15 residues. The trim removed 3 bases at V and 5 bases at J, leaving 6 bases unmatched. CDR1 SGHRS and CDR2 YFSETQ come from the germline V gene. The CDR3 region is CASSSDRGINEKLFF. Written as DNA, the CDR3 is TGCGCCAGCAGCTCCGACAGGGGTATCAATGAAAAACTGTTTTTT.